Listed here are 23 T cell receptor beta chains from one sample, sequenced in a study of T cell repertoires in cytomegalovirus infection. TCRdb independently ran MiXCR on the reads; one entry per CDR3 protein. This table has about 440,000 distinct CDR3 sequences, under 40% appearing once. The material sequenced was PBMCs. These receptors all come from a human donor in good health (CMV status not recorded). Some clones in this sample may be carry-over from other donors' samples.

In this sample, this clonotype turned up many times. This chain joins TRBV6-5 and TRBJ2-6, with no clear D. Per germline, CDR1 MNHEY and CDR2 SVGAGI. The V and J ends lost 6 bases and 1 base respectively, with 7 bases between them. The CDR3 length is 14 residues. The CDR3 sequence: CASSLVSGANVLTF. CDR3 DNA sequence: TGTGCCAGCAGCCTGGTGTCTGGGGCCAACGTCCTGACTTTC.

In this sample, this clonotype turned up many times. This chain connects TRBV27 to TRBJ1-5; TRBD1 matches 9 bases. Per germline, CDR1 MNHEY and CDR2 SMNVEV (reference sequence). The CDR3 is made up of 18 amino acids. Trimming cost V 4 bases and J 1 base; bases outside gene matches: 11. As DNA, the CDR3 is TGTGCCAGCAGTTCAACCCATACAGGGGGCAGGAGCAATCAGCCCCAGCATTTT. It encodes CASSSTHTGGRSNQPQHF.

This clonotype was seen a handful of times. The CDR3 is CASSVEGSQETQYF. The CDR3 bases are TGTGCCAGCAGCGTAGAGGGGAGCCAAGAGACCCAGTACTTC. V gene TRBV9 combines with J gene TRBJ2-5, with D perhaps being TRBD1 or TRBD2 (5 bases each). The V gene lost 0 bases and the J gene lost 1 base, with 7 bases spanning the gap. The CDR3 contains 14 residues. Germline V gene lookup returns CDR1 SGDLS and CDR2 YYNGEE.

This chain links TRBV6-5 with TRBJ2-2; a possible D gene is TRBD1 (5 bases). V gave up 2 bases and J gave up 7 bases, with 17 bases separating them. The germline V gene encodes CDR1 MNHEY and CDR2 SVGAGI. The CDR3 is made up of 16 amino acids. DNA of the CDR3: TGTGCCAGCAGTTACACTCAGTTCGGACAAGGCGGGGAGCTGTTTTTT. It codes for CASSYTQFGQGGELFF.

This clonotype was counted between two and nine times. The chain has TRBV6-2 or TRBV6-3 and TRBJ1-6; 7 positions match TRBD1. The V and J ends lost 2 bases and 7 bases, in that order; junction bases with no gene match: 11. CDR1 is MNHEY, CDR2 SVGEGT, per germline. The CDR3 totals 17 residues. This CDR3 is CASSYPRTGAVNSPLHF. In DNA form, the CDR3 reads TGTGCCAGCAGTTACCCCCGGACAGGTGCCGTGAATTCACCCCTCCACTTT.

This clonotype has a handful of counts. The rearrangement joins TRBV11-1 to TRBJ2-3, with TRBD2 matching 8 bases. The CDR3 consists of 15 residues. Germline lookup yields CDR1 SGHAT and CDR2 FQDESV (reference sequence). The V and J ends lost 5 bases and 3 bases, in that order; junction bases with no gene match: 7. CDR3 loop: CASSQRLARTDTQYF. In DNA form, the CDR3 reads TGTGCCAGCAGCCAACGACTAGCGAGGACAGATACGCAGTATTTT.

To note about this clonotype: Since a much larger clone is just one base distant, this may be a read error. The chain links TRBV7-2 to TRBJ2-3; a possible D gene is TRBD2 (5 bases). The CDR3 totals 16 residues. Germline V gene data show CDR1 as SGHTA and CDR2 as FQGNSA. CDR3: CASSLDGISLTDTKYF. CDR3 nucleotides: TGTGCCAGCAGCTTAGACGGGATATCTCTTACAGATACGAAGTATTTT.

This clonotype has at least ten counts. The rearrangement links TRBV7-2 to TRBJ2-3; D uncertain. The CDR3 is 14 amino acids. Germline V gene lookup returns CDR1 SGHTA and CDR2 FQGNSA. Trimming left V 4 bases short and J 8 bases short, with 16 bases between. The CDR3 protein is CASSYHRADVTQYF. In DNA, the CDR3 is TGTGCCAGCAGCTACCACCGGGCAGACGTTACGCAGTATTTT.

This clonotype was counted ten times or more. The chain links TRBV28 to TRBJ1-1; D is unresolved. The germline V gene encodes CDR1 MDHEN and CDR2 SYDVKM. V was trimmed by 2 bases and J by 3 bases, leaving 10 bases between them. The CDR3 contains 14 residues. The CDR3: CASSLPSRYTEAFF. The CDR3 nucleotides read TGTGCCAGCAGTTTACCCAGCAGATACACTGAAGCTTTCTTT.

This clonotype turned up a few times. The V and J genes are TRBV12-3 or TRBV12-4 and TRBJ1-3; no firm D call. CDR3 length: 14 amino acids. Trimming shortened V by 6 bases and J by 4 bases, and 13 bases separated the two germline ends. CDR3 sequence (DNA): TGTGCCAGCAGACGGACCCCCGCCGGAAACACCATATATTTT. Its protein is CASRRTPAGNTIYF.

CDR3: CASSEGPGWGEQYF. The CDR3 nucleotides are TGTGCCAGCAGTGAAGGGCCAGGGTGGGGCGAGCAGTACTTC. The chain links TRBV6-1 to TRBJ2-7, with a weak D call TRBD1 (5 bases). The CDR3 consists of 14 residues. The germline V gene encodes CDR1 MNHNS and CDR2 SASEGT. V was cut by 1 base and J by 6 bases, with 13 bases left in between.

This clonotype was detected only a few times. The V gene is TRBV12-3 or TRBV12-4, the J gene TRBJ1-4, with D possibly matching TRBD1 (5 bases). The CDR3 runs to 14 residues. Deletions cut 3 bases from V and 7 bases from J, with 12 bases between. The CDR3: CASSFLGVGEKLFF. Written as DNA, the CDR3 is TGTGCCAGCAGTTTTTTAGGGGTGGGTGAAAAACTGTTTTTT.

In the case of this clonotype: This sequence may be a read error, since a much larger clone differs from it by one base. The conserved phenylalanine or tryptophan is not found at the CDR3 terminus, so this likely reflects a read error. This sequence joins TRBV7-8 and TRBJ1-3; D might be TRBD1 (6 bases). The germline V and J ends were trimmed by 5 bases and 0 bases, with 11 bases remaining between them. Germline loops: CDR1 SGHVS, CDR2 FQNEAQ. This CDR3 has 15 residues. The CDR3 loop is CASSPAGDSGNTIYC. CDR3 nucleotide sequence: TGTGCCAGCAGCCCCGCAGGGGACTCTGGAAACACCATATATTGT.

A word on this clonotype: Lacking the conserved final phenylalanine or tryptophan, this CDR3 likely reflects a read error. The CDR3 bases are TGTGCCAGCAGCTATCCCCCTCGGCTAGCGGGGAGGAAGACCCAGTACTTA. It yields the protein CASSYPPRLAGRKTQYL. The genes are TRBV7-4 and TRBJ2-5; 9 bases line up with TRBD2. Germline V gives CDR1 SGHVT, CDR2 SQSDAQ. This CDR3 has 17 residues. Unmatched junction bases numbered 15, after V lost 4 bases and J lost 6 bases.

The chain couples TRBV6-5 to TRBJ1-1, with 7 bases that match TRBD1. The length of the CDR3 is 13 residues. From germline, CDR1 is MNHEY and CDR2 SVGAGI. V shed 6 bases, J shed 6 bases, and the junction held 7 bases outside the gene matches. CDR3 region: CASSSDRRAEAFF. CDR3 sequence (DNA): TGTGCCAGCAGCTCGGACAGGCGGGCTGAAGCTTTCTTT.

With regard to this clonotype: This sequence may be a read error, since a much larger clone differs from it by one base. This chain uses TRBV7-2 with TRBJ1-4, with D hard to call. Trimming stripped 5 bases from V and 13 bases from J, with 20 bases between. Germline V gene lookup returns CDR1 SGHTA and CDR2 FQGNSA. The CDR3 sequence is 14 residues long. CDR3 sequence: CASSVEGSCDGLFF. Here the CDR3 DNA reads TGTGCCAGCAGCGTAGAGGGTTCCTGTGATGGACTGTTTTTT.

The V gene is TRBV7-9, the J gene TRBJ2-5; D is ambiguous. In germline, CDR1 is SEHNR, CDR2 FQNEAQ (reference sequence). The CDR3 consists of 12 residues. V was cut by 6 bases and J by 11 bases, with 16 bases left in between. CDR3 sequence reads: CASSLVDGYQYF. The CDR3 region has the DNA TGTGCCAGCAGTCTCGTCGACGGGTATCAGTACTTC.

CDR3 sequence (DNA): TGTGCCAGTAGTCCTCGACAGGGGAAAAACGGGGAGCTGTTTTTT. Its protein is CASSPRQGKNGELFF. This chain uses TRBV19 with TRBJ2-2; 8 bases agree with TRBD1. Per the germline V gene, CDR1 is LNHDA and CDR2 is SQIVND (reference sequence). The CDR3 loop spans 15 amino acids. The V and J ends lost 5 bases and 7 bases, in that order; junction bases with no gene match: 9.

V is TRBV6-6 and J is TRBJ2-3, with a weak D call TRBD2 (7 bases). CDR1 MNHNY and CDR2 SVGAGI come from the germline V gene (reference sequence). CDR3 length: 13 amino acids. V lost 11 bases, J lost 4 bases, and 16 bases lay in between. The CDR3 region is CASSGGLADTQYF. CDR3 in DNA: TGTGCCTCTTCGGGGGGCTTGGCAGATACGCAGTATTTT.

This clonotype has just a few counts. CDR3 region: CASSLYQGGGEKLFF. CDR3 DNA sequence: TGTGCCAGCAGTTTATATCAGGGAGGGGGTGAAAAACTGTTTTTT. This chain joins TRBV27 and TRBJ1-4; maybe TRBD1 (6 bases). This CDR3 has 15 residues. Looked up from germline, CDR1 is MNHEY and CDR2 is SMNVEV (reference sequence). Between the trimmed V and J ends, which lost 1 base and 7 bases, there was a span of 13 bases.

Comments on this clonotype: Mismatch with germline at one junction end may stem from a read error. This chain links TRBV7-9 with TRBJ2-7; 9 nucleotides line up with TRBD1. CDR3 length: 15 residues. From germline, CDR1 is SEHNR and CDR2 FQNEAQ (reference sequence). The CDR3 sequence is CASSPRDRVFYEHYF. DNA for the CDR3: TGTGCCAGCAGCCCCCGGGACAGGGTGTTCTACGAGCATTACTTC.

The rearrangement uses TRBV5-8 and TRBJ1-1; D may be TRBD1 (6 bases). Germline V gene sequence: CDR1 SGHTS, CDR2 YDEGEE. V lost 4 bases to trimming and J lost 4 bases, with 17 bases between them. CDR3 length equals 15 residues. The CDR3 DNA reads TGTGCCAGCAGCGGAGGGGACATTAGTGGCACTGAAGCTTTCTTT. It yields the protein CASSGGDISGTEAFF.

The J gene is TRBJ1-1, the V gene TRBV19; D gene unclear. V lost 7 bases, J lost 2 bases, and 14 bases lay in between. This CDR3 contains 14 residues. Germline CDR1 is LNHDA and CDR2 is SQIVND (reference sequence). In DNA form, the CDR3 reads TGTGCCAGTATCCTCTCCAATACTAACACTGAAGCTTTCTTT. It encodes CASILSNTNTEAFF. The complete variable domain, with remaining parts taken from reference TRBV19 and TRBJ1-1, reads DGGITQSPKYLFRKEGQNVTLSCEQNLNHDAMYWYRQDPGQGLRLIYYSQIVNDFQKGDIAEGYSVSREKKESFPLTVTSAQKNPTAFYLCASILSNTNTEAFFGQGTRLTVV.